This entry features one T cell receptor beta chain sequence. These data are taken from a study of control samples from healthy donors and cancer patients. Data came from immunoSEQ multiplex PCR; TCRdb stores just in-frame clones and leaves some out. The sample shows about 130,000 clones, about 95% of them seen only once. The sequence came from a man aged 25 to 40 in good health. Source material: blood.

CDR3 protein: CASSRDRVYEQYF. As DNA, the CDR3 is TGTGCCAGCAGTCGGGACAGGGTCTACGAGCAGTACTTC. V usage is TRBV2 and J usage is TRBJ2-7, with TRBD1 matching over 9 bases. V dropped 5 bases and J dropped 3; count of bases not matched to a gene: 2. This CDR3 contains 13 residues. Germline V lookup: CDR1 SNHLY, CDR2 FYNNEI.